The source of this T cell receptor beta chain is a study of T cells in Graves' hyperthyroidism and ophthalmopathy (dated by TCRdb to between 2019 and 2020). Concerning the study at large: Peripheral blood samples were taken at the time of initial diagnosis, prior to any treatment. An independent validation cohort of 18 to 20 hyperthyroidism patients and some 15 patients who later progressed to ophthalmopathy tested prospective prediction of ophthalmopathy. The study also compared thyroid tissue and blood T-cell repertoires from about 6 Graves' hyperthyroidism patients. Following sampling, methimazole starting at 30 mg daily was given to hyperthyroidism patients, and high-dose intravenous methylprednisolone was given to ophthalmopathy patients. The roughly 91 discovery patients were randomly split 7:3 into training and test sets. TCR V-J signatures able to tell the groups apart were searched for in a discovery cohort of more than 90 patients, of whom roughly 42 had Graves' ophthalmopathy and about 55 had stable Graves' hyperthyroidism. The paper reports TCR Vbeta CDR3 sequencing of 140 or so peripheral blood samples: 40 or so ophthalmopathy, about 75 hyperthyroidism and some 17 progressor patients. Overall study results and their limits: In validation, the model predicted progression to ophthalmopathy a median of about 6.8 months before onset, with approximately 70% sensitivity and nearly 75% specificity. Sample size was not statistically predetermined, and investigators were not blinded to group allocation. Most expanded thyroid clonotypes (frequency above 0.001) were also detected in blood, a finding suggesting that blood repertoires may reflect thyroid immune responses. Ophthalmopathy was separated from stable hyperthyroidism by a 13 V-J signature model, with around 88% sensitivity and just over 81% specificity obtained in cross-validation and 80%/75% obtained in testing.

TCR beta CDR3 regions were amplified from RNA transcripts. The first round of RT-PCR for the TCR CDR3 was performed with the HTBI primer set and the Qiagen OneStep RT-PCR kit. A second multiplex PCR round built the libraries, followed by size selection and purification. Paired-end sequencing of the libraries was performed with 100 bp reads on an Illumina HiSeq2000. For the original study's pipeline: SOAPnuke was used to process the raw data, throwing out any read that contained adapters or uncalled bases, had a mean Phred below 15, or lacked an exact constant-primer or identifier match. COPE v1.2.5 was used to merge the high-quality paired reads, and each unique nucleotide sequence was defined as a clonotype. Clonotypes were aligned to IMGT TRBV, TRBD and TRBJ reference segments using MiTCR v1.1. Only V-J combinations with frequency above 0.0001, covering about 99% of repertoires, were analysed. The TCS score was defined as the ratio of F50 (clonal expansion) to E x V (chaos), calculated using BLOSUM62-based TCRdist between CDR3 peptides within each V-J. Welch's t-statistics and random forest reduced 500 to 650 V-J features to 13, which were used in a naive Bayes classifier (R e1071). The public reads were reanalyzed by TCRdb: fastp trimming at Q25, MiXCR alignment, in-frame beta chains only. Each CDR3 protein gets just one entry, which takes the most common genes and DNA from the rows behind it. The V and J calls follow TCRdb's processing rather than the paper's. The sample table records about 580,000 distinct CDR3 sequences; 11% to 15% of these occur just once. The ten largest clonotypes hold more than 5% of the sample.

There are many counts of this clonotype. Its antigen remains unidentified. No base quality values were provided; no much bigger clone lies one nucleotide off. From the cysteine up to the phenylalanine, the CDR3 has a length of 21 residues. Only the CDR3 region is kept as DNA, spanning 63 bases read in frame from base 1. From the germline V gene, CDR1 is MDHEN and CDR2 is SYDVKM. Trimmed from V: 1 base; trimmed from J: 3 bases; junction bases lacking a gene match: 17. Hyperthyroidism patients were newly diagnosed, with disease duration under 2 months, and aged 18 to 65 years. Exclusion was applied to patients with uncontrolled infections, other autoimmune diseases, pregnancy or lactation. Diagnoses relied on clinical symptoms, serum thyroxine and TRAb, thyroid ultrasound and orbital computed tomography. Blood from progressor patients was drawn when they were first diagnosed with hyperthyroidism, before any ophthalmopathy symptoms appeared. PBMCs were separated from roughly 9.3 ml of fresh peripheral blood using Ficoll-Paque density gradient centrifugation. Progressor patients were defined as those initially diagnosed with Graves' hyperthyroidism in whom ophthalmopathy developed during follow-up. Total RNA was extracted using Trizol reagent, and RNA quality was assessed on an Agilent 2100 Bioanalyzer.

This TCR derives from a woman younger than 45 with Graves' hyperthyroidism that later progressed to Graves' ophthalmopathy. The sequenced sample consisted of blood. The chain was built from TRBV28 and TRBJ2-6; TRBD2 aligns with 8 central bases. CDR3 loop: CASSLLLPVPGGPGGANVLTF. The sequenced DNA is TGTGCCAGCAGTTTATTGCTTCCGGTCCCGGGAGGGCCGGGTGGGGCCAACGTCCTGACTTTC.